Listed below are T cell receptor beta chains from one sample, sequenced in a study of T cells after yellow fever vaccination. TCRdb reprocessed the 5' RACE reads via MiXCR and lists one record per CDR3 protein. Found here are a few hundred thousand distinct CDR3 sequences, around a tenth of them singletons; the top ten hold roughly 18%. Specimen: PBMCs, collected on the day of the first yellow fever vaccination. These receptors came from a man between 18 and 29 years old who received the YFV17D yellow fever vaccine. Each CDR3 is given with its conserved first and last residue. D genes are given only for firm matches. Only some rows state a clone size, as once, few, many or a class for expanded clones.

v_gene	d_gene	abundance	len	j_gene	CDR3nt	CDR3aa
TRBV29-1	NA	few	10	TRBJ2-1	TGCAGCGGCGTGCTTCTTGAGCAGTTCTTC	CSGVLLEQFF
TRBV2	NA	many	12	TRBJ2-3	TGTGCCAGCAGTGAATCGGGGAGCGGATGGTCTTTT	CASSESGSGWSF
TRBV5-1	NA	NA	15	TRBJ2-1	TGCGCCAGCAGCGCCGCGGTCCTCTCCTACAATGAGCAGTTCTTC	CASSAAVLSYNEQFF
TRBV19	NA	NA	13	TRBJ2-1	TGTGCCAGTAGTCCCATCTATGGGAGTGAGCAGTTCTTC	CASSPIYGSEQFF
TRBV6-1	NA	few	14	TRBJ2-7	TGTGCCAGCAGCCCCGGGTCCGGTCCCTACGAGCAGTACTTC	CASSPGSGPYEQYF
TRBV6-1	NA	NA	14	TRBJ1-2	TGTGCCACAATGCCGGGTCTGGGTATCGGTGGCTACACCTTC	CATMPGLGIGGYTF
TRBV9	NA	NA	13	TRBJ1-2	TGTGCCAGCAGCGCCCGGGACGGCTATGGCTACACCTTC	CASSARDGYGYTF
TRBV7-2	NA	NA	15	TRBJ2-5	TGTGCCAGCAGCATATCCGGGACGTCTCAAGAGACCCAGTACTTC	CASSISGTSQETQYF
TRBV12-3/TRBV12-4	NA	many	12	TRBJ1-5	TGTGCCAGCAGTTTAGGGGGTCAGCCCCAGCATTTT	CASSLGGQPQHF
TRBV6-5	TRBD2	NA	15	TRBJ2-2	TGTGCCAGCAGTTACTCGGGAGGGGTTCCCGGGGAGCTGTTTTTT	CASSYSGGVPGELFF
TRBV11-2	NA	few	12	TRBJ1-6	TGTGCCAGCAGCTACAGCGGCGGGGCCCTCCACTTT	CASSYSGGALHF
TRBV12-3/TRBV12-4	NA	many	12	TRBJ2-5	TGTGCCAGCAAAGAGGATCAAGAGACCCAGTACTTC	CASKEDQETQYF
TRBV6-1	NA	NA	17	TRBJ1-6	TGTGCCAGCAGTGACTATCAGGGATTATCCTATAATTCACCCCTCCACTTT	CASSDYQGLSYNSPLHF
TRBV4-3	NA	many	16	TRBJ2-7	TGCGCCAGCAGCCAAGATATAGGGGGCGGAGGGTGGGAGCAGTACTTC	CASSQDIGGGGWEQYF
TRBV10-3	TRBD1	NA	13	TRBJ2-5	TGTGCCATCGGGGGACAGGACCAAGAGACCCAGTACTTC	CAIGGQDQETQYF
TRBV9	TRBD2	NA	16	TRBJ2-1	TGTGCCAGCAGCGTAGAGAAGCGGGGGGGTCGGGATGAGCAGTTCTTC	CASSVEKRGGRDEQFF
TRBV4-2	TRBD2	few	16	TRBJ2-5	TGTGCCAGCAGCCAAGGACTAGCGGGGGCCGGCGAGACCCAGTACTTC	CASSQGLAGAGETQYF
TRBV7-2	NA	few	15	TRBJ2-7	TGTGCCAGCAGCCCCACCGGGACCAACTACTACGAGCAGTACTTC	CASSPTGTNYYEQYF
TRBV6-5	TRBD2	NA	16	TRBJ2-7	TGTGCCAGCGGGACCAATCTAGCGGGGGGATCCTACGAGCAGTACTTC	CASGTNLAGGSYEQYF
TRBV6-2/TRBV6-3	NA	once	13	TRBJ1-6	TGTGCCAGCTCCGGACAGATTAATTCACCCTTCCACTTT	CASSGQINSPFHF
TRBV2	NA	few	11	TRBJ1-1	TGTGCCAGCAGCTACAGGAATGAAGCTTTCTTT	CASSYRNEAFF
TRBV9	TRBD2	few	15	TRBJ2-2	TGTGCCAGCAGCTTCTCTAGCGGGTTCACCGGGGAGCTGTTTTTT	CASSFSSGFTGELFF
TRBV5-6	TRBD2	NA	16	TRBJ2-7	TGTGCCAGCAGCATGGGGACTAGCGGGTCCTCCTACGAGCAGTACTTC	CASSMGTSGSSYEQYF
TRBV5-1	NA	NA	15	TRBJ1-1	TGCGCCAGCAGCTTGGACAGTCATATGAACACTGAAGCTTTCTTT	CASSLDSHMNTEAFF
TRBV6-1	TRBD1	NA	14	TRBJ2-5	TGTGCCAGCAGTGAACAGGGGGCGAGGGAGACCCAGTACTTC	CASSEQGARETQYF
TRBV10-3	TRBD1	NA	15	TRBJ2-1	TGTGCCATCAGTGACACCCTGGGAGACAGGGGAGTCCAGTTCTTC	CAISDTLGDRGVQFF
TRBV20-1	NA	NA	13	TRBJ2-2	TGCAGTGCCCGTCCGCAGGACACCGGGGAGCTGTTTTTT	CSARPQDTGELFF
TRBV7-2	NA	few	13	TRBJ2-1	TGTGCCAGCAGCTCGGACAGAAACAATGAGCAGTTCTTC	CASSSDRNNEQFF
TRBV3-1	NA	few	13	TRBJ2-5	TGTGCCAGCTACGAGGTTGGGGAAGAGACCCAGTACTTC	CASYEVGEETQYF
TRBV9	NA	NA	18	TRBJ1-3	TGTGCCAGCAGTGAAATACCGGGACCCCAAAGCTCTGGAAACACCATATATTTT	CASSEIPGPQSSGNTIYF
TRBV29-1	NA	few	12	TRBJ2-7	TGCAGCGTTGAAGTCCTAGGCTACGAGCAGTACTTC	CSVEVLGYEQYF
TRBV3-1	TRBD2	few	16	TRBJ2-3	TGTGCCAGCAGCCAAGGTAGCGGGGGGGCCGGTTATACGCAGTATTTT	CASSQGSGGAGYTQYF
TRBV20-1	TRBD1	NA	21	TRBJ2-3	TGCAGTGCTTGGACGGGACAGACCGGCGGTCTCGCCGTGTTGAGCACAGATACGCAGTATTTT	CSAWTGQTGGLAVLSTDTQYF
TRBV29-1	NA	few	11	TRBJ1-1	TGCAGCGTTCAGGAGAACACTGAAGCTTTCTTT	CSVQENTEAFF
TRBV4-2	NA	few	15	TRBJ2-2	TGTGCCAGCAGCCAAGAGCACTGGGCTTCCGGGGAGCTGTTTTTT	CASSQEHWASGELFF
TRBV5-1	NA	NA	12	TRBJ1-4	TGCGCCAGCAAGGCAGACGGCGAAAAACTGTTTTTT	CASKADGEKLFF
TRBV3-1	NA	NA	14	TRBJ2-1	TGTGCCAGCAGCCAAAAGTTAGGGCCCAATGAGCAGTTCTTC	CASSQKLGPNEQFF
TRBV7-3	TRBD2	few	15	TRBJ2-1	TGTGCCAGCAGCCCCCCAGGCGGGGGATACAATGAGCAGTTCTTC	CASSPPGGGYNEQFF
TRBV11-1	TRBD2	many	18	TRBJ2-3	TGTGCCAGCGCCTCCGGGACTAGCGGGGGGGCCATACGAGCTACGCAGTATTTT	CASASGTSGGAIRATQYF
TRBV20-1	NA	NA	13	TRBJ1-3	TGCAGTGCTACACAGGGTTCGGGAAACACCATATATTTT	CSATQGSGNTIYF
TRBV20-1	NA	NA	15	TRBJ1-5	TGCAGTGCCCGGGGGGGCGCCAGGAGCCATCAGCCCCAGCATTTT	CSARGGARSHQPQHF
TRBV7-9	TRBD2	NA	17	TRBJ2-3	TGTGCCAGCAGCTCCCCCCAACTAGCGGGGGAGTCAGATACGCAGTATTTT	CASSSPQLAGESDTQYF
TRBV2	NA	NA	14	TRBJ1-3	TGTGCCAGCAGAATGGGGGGCTCTGGAAACACCATATATTTT	CASRMGGSGNTIYF
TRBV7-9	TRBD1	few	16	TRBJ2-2	TGTGCCAGCAGCTCGACAGACAGGGGGAACACCGGGGAGCTGTTTTTT	CASSSTDRGNTGELFF
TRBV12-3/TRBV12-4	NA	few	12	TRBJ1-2	TGTGCCAGCAGCAACACTAACTATGGCTACACCTTC	CASSNTNYGYTF
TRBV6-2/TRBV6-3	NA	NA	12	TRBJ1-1	TGTGCCAGCAGCCCTCAGGTAACTCAAGCTTTCTTT	CASSPQVTQAFF
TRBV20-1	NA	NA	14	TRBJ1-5	TGCAGTGCTAGAGTAGCAGGGGATAATCAGCCCCAGCATTTT	CSARVAGDNQPQHF
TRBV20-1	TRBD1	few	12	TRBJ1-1	TGCAGTGCATTGGACAGGGACACTGAAGCTTTCTTT	CSALDRDTEAFF
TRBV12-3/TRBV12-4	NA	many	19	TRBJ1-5	TGTGCCAGCCCGAAGGGGGACATCTCCTTCAGGGTGTCTAATCAGCCCCAGCATTTT	CASPKGDISFRVSNQPQHF
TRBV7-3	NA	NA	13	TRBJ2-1	TGTGCCAGCAGCTCTATCGGGGGCAATGAGCAGTTCTTC	CASSSIGGNEQFF
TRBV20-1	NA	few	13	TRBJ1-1	TGCAGTGCTAGTTATCCGGGTACCACTGAAGCTTTCTTT	CSASYPGTTEAFF
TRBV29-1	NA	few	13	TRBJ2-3	TGCAGCGCCGAACTAGGTGGCTCAGATACGCAGTATTTT	CSAELGGSDTQYF
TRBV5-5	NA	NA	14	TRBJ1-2	TGTGCCAGCAGCTTGGGACGGCGTGACTATGGCTACACCTTC	CASSLGRRDYGYTF
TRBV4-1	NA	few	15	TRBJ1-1	TGTGCCAGCAGCCAAGAAAAGGGAGGCCCCACTGAAGCTTTCTTT	CASSQEKGGPTEAFF
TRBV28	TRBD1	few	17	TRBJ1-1	TGTGCCAGCAGTCCCCGGACAGGGGCTTCCATGAACACTGAAGCTTTCTTT	CASSPRTGASMNTEAFF
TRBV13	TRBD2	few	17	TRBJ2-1	TGTGCCAGCAGCTTAGAAACTTCGGGGGGGGCATGGAATGAGCAGTTCTTC	CASSLETSGGAWNEQFF
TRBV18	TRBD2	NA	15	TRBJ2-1	TGTGCCAGCTCACCATCCCGCGGGGGGTACAATGAGCAGTTCTTC	CASSPSRGGYNEQFF